The 3 T cell receptor beta chains below come from one sample, sequenced in a study of early T cells in non-severe SARS-CoV-2 infection. Via MiXCR, TCRdb re-called the 5' RACE reads, giving one row per CDR3 protein. The table has approximately 71,000 distinct CDR3 sequences, around 9.9% seen once. Sequencing was done on a sample of whole blood. These receptors all come from an adult who was a healthcare worker with PCR-confirmed SARS-CoV-2 infection or an uninfected control (not recorded which).

This clonotype has more than one count but fewer than ten. CDR3 residues: CASSLVFGKNNEQFF. CDR3 DNA sequence: TGTGCCAGCAGCTTAGTCTTCGGGAAGAACAATGAGCAGTTCTTC. The V call is TRBV7-2, the J call TRBJ2-1; possible D gene TRBD2, 5 bases. CDR3 length: 15 residues. CDR1 and CDR2 (germline): SGHTA, FQGNSA. V lost 1 base and J lost 5, with 12 bases in between.

This clonotype was counted between two and nine times. This rearrangement joins TRBV4-1 to TRBJ2-5, with 9 bases fitting TRBD2. The CDR3 is 18 residues long. V was pared by 1 base and J by 5 bases, with 14 bases of the junction left unmatched. Per germline, CDR1 MGHRA and CDR2 YSYEKL. The CDR3 sequence: CASSQADFALAGFETQYF. The CDR3 DNA reads TGCGCCAGCAGCCAAGCGGATTTCGCGCTAGCGGGATTTGAGACCCAGTACTTC.

The chain recombines TRBV6-5 with TRBJ2-2; D not resolved. Per germline, CDR1 MNHEY and CDR2 SVGAGI. The V and J ends lost 7 bases and 1 base respectively, with 10 bases between them. This CDR3 contains 14 residues. The CDR3 DNA reads TGTGCCAGCAATTCAGGACGGAACACCGGGGAGCTGTTTTTT. It codes for CASNSGRNTGELFF.